The 16 T cell receptor beta chains given below trace back to one sample, sequenced in a study of blood T cell repertoires in COVID-19. Clones were sequenced by immunoSEQ multiplex PCR, and TCRdb holds only the in-frame ones, with some missing. The table lists some 130,000 clones, roughly 90% of them singletons. Material for sequencing was peripheral blood. These receptors all stem from a man aged 70-80 years with active COVID-19.

This clone was seen just once. V gene TRBV7-2 combines with J gene TRBJ1-5, with 9 bases lining up with TRBD1. Germline CDR1 SGHTA, CDR2 FQGNSA. CDR3 length: 18 amino acids. After removal of 4 bases from V and 2 bases from J, the junction contained 12 bases not matched to a gene. CDR3 in DNA: TGTGCCAGCAGCTCTCTCCCGCCGGGACAGGGCCGCAATCAGCCCCAGCATTTT. Translated, it gives CASSSLPPGQGRNQPQHF. The complete variable domain, with remaining parts taken from reference TRBV7-2 and TRBJ1-5, reads GAGVSQSPSNKVTEKGKDVELRCDPISGHTALYWYRQSLGQGLEFLIYFQGNSAPDKSGLPSDRFSAERTGGSVSTLTIQRTQQEDSAVYLCASSSLPPGQGRNQPQHFGDGTRLSIL.

This clone was seen more than once but under ten times. This chain uses TRBV2 with TRBJ2-7; 10 bases are a match to TRBD2. The V segment lost 6 bases and the J segment 4 bases; nucleotides outside the gene matches: 12. CDR1 and CDR2 from the germline V gene are SNHLY and FYNNEI. This CDR3 has 16 amino acids. In DNA form, the CDR3 reads TGTGCCAGCAGAAACCTAGCGGGAGAAGGTTCGTACGAGCAGTACTTC. It codes for CASRNLAGEGSYEQYF.

The rearrangement joins TRBV18 to TRBJ1-1, with TRBD1 matching over 7 bases. The trim removed 5 bases at V and 1 base at J, leaving 4 bases unmatched. The CDR3 is made up of 14 amino acids. Germline V gene lookup returns CDR1 KGHSH and CDR2 LQKENI. The CDR3 DNA is TGTGCCAGCTCAGAGTACAGGGGGAACACTGAAGCTTTCTTT. Translation gives CASSEYRGNTEAFF.

The J gene is TRBJ2-7, the V gene TRBV4-1, with 7 bases that match TRBD2. The V and J ends lost 1 base and 2 bases, in that order; junction bases with no gene match: 14. CDR3 length equals 18 residues. CDR1 is MGHRA, CDR2 YSYEKL, per germline. The CDR3 DNA reads as TGCGCCAGCAGCCAAGTACTTGCCTCAGGGAGGGAGACCTACGAGCAGTACTTC. Its translation is CASSQVLASGRETYEQYF.

The count of this clone is one. The J gene is TRBJ2-7, the V gene TRBV3-1 (or the pseudogene TRBV3-2); D is unclear. Germline V gives CDR1 LGHDT, CDR2 YNNKEL (reference sequence). There are 11 residues in the CDR3. The V end was cut by 4 bases, the J end by 5 bases, with 6 bases between. The CDR3 region has the DNA TGTGCCAGCAGCCCTAGGAACGAGCAGTACTTC. The encoded protein is CASSPRNEQYF.

V is TRBV21-1 and J is TRBJ1-6. TRBV21-1 is a pseudogene. The CDR3 length is 12 residues. CDR3 sequence: CASRMRNSPLHF. In DNA, the CDR3 is TGTGCCAGCCGCATGAGGAATTCACCCCTCCACTTT.

CDR3 coding DNA: TGTGCCAGCAGTTTGGCCCCGGGACTAGCGATAAACTCCTACGAGCAGTACTTC. Amino acids: CASSLAPGLAINSYEQYF. The chain couples TRBV28 to TRBJ2-7; 10 nucleotides agree with TRBD2. The CDR3 consists of 18 residues. V lost 3 bases to trimming and J lost 0 bases; unmatched junction nucleotides: 11. Germline-derived CDR1 and CDR2 are MDHEN and SYDVKM.

CDR3 protein: CASSQDIIGTSGRLEQFF. CDR3 sequence (DNA): TGTGCCAGCAGCCAAGATATTATCGGGACTAGCGGGAGGCTTGAGCAGTTCTTC. V usage is TRBV14 and J usage is TRBJ2-1, with 15 bases lining up with TRBD2. CDR3 length equals 18 residues. The V gene end was trimmed by 0 bases and the J gene end by 9 bases; junction bases not matched to a gene: 9. CDR1 and CDR2 from the germline V gene are SGHDN and FVKESK.

The rearrangement joins TRBV5-1 to TRBJ1-1; 10 bases are shared with TRBD1. The length of the CDR3 is 16 residues. Germline CDR1 SGHRS, CDR2 YFSETQ. After removal of 2 bases from V and 1 base from J, the junction contained 5 bases not matched to a gene. The CDR3 spells CASSFTTGGGNTEAFF. In nucleotides, the CDR3 is TGCGCCAGCAGCTTCACGACAGGGGGCGGGAACACTGAAGCTTTCTTT.

The CDR3 protein is CASSLVAGPTGELFF. The CDR3 coding sequence is TGCGCCAGCAGCTTGGTGGCGGGACCCACCGGGGAGCTGTTTTTT. The chain has TRBV5-1 and TRBJ2-2; a weak D match, TRBD2 (6 bases). Trimming stripped 0 bases from V and 4 bases from J, with 10 bases between. Per germline, CDR1 SGHRS and CDR2 YFSETQ. This CDR3 spans 15 amino acids.

The genes are TRBV7-6 and TRBJ1-5; 7 bases line up with TRBD1. Germline V CDR1 and CDR2: SGHVS, FNYEAQ. This CDR3 has 14 residues. The V and J ends lost 5 bases and 2 bases, in that order; junction bases with no gene match: 3. The CDR3 DNA reads as TGTGCCAGCAGCCAAGACAGGGGCAATCAGCCCCAGCATTTT. It yields the protein CASSQDRGNQPQHF.

The V gene is TRBV6-4, the J gene TRBJ2-2; 8 bases are shared with TRBD1. J lost 5 bases, V lost 0 bases, and 8 bases had no gene match. Germline V gives CDR1 MRHNA, CDR2 SNTAGT. CDR3 length equals 17 residues. The CDR3 loop is CASSDSGGQGPTGELFF. Here the CDR3 DNA reads TGTGCCAGCAGTGACTCGGGTGGACAGGGACCTACCGGGGAGCTGTTTTTT.

The chain has TRBV7-9 and TRBJ1-3; D uncertain. Between the trimmed V and J ends, which lost 1 base and 6 bases, there was a span of 10 bases. CDR1 is SEHNR, CDR2 FQNEAQ, per germline (reference sequence). There are 14 residues in the CDR3. Here the CDR3 DNA reads TGTGCCAGCAGCTTAGATCTCGGACTAAACACCATATATTTT. This sequence encodes CASSLDLGLNTIYF.

This clone was seen just once. The rearrangement joins TRBV6-4 to TRBJ2-2; the D is unclear. The CDR3 has 17 residues. With 6 bases removed from V and 0 bases from J, the gap between germline ends came to 17 bases. Per the germline V gene, CDR1 is MRHNA and CDR2 is SNTAGT. The CDR3 sequence is CASSRAFLETNTGELFF. The CDR3 region has the DNA TGTGCCAGCAGCCGAGCCTTTCTAGAGACGAACACCGGGGAGCTGTTTTTT.

This CDR3 is CASIPRSRGLAGGWAKNEQYF. CDR3 DNA: TGTGCCAGCATCCCAAGGAGCCGCGGACTAGCGGGAGGGTGGGCCAAAAACGAGCAGTACTTC. The V call is TRBV27, the J call TRBJ2-7, with 15 bases fitting TRBD2. The CDR3 sequence is 21 residues long. Germline CDR1 is MNHEY and CDR2 is SMNVEV (reference sequence). V lost 7 bases to trimming and J lost 5 bases; unmatched junction nucleotides: 24.

The rearrangement joins TRBV20-1 to TRBJ1-1, with TRBD1 as a possible D gene (5 bases). V lost 8 bases and J 1 base, leaving 8 bases between the germline ends. This CDR3 contains 11 residues. Germline V gives CDR1 DFQATT, CDR2 SNEGSKA (reference sequence). CDR3 residues: CSRGQNTEAFF. DNA of the CDR3: TGCAGTAGGGGCCAGAACACTGAAGCTTTCTTT.